The clone carrying this T cell receptor beta chain was seen repeatedly, ten times or more. The antigen is not known. The sample originates from a study of T-cell reconstitution after alpha-beta-depleted transplantation in children. Whole-study results and caveats: Surviving recipient T cells and thymic progenitors produced the high day-60 TCRbeta diversity seen in some patients. A year had passed since transplant, and T-cell counts and diversity by then came mostly from newly produced T cells. Alpha-beta T cells about two months after transplant reportedly derived from several hundred expanded graft clones.

As it was prepared, the TCRbeta library received unique molecular identifiers. Each CDR3 protein gets one entry after TCRdb re-called the PCR reads with MiXCR. This sample has hundreds of thousands of distinct CDR3 sequences; around 10% occur once, and the top ten carry 7% to 9.5%. Germline V gene lookup returns CDR1 SGDLS and CDR2 YYNGEE. This CDR3 contains 14 residues. Trimming pared 0 bases from V and 7 bases from J, leaving 10 bases between. The clonotype originates from a boy younger than two with acute myeloid leukemia, due to receive a stem cell transplant. The chain is built from TRBV9 and TRBJ2-2; D not resolved. Here the sequenced sample was PBMCs, taken before TCRalphabeta/CD19-depleted stem cell transplant. For the CDR3, the DNA is TGTGCCAGCAGCGTAGCAACCACTCGCGGGGAGCTGTTTTTT. It specifies CASSVATTRGELFF. Supplemented by reference TRBV9 and TRBJ2-2, the full variable domain reads DSGVTQTPKHLITATGQRVTLRCSPRSGDLSVYWYQQSLDQGLQFLIQYYNGEERAKGNILERFSAQQFPDLHSELNLSSLELGDSALYFCASSVATTRGELFFGEGSRLTVL.